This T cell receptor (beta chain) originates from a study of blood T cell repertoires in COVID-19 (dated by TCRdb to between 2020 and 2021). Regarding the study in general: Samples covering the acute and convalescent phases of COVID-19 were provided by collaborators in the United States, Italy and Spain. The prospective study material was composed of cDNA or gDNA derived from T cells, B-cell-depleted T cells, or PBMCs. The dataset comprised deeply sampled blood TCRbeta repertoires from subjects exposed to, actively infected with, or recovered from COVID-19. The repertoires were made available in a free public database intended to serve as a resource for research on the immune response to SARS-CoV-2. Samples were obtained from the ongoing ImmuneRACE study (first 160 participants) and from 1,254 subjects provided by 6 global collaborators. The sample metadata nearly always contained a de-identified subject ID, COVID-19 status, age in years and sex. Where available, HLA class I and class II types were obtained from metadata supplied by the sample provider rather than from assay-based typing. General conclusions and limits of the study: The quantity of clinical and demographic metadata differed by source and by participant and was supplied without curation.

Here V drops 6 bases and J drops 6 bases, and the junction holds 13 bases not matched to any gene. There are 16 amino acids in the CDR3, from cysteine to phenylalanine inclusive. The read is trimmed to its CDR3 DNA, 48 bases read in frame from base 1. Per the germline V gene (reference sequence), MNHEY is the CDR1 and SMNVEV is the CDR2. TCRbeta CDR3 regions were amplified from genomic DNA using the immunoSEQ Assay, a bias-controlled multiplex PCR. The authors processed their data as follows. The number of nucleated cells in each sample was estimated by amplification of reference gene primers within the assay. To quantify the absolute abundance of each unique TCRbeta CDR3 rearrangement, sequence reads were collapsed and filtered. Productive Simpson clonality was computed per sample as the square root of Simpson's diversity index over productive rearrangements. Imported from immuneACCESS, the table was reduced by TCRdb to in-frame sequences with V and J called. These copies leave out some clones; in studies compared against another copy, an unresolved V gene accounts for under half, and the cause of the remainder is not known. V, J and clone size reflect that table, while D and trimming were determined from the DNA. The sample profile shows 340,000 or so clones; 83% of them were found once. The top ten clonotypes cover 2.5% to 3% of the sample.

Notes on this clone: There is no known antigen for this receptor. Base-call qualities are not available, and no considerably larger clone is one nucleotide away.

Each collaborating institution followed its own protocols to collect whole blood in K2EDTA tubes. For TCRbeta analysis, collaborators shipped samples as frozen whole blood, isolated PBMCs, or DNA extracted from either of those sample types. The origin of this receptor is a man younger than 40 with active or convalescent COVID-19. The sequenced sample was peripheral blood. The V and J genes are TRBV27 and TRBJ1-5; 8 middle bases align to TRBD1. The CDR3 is CASRKRETGDSQPQHF. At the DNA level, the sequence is TGTGCCAGCAGGAAAAGGGAGACAGGGGATAGTCAGCCCCAGCATTTT.